The source of this T cell receptor beta chain is a study of lymphopenia after photon versus proton radiotherapy. In regard to this clone: Its cognate antigen is unknown.

Libraries were prepared by immunoSEQ multiplex PCR; TCRdb keeps only in-frame clonotypes and omits some of them. Here the sample spans around 63,000 clones, 86% being singletons. Findings and limits, study-wide: Better survival with proton therapy was suggested as possible, not demonstrated. Post-nadir diversity loss with photons came from oligoclonal expansion, particularly CD8+ Temra cells. A bigger post-nadir fall in TCR diversity correlated inversely with survival time in deceased patients. Under photons, naive T cells and diversity fell while effector/memory populations rose.

Trimming pared 3 bases from V and 0 bases from J, leaving 15 bases between. Germline-derived CDR1 and CDR2 are SNHLY and FYNNEI. The CDR3 loop spans 16 amino acids. The chain recombines TRBV2 with TRBJ2-7; either TRBD1 or TRBD2 may supply D (5 bases each). Source: peripheral blood, taken from a patient treated with photon-based radiotherapy. This receptor was obtained from a man aged 35 to 55 with gastric cancer. CDR3 sequence: CASSDHPGTSSYEQYF. CDR3 in DNA: TGTGCCAGCAGTGATCATCCGGGGACGAGCTCCTACGAGCAGTACTTC.